This record covers a single TCR beta chain. The clone's antigen remains unknown. Base-call qualities are not available, and no considerably larger clone is one nucleotide away. The record originates from a study of blood T cell repertoires in COVID-19 (dated by TCRdb to 2019 to 2021). Some background on the complete study: Samples covering the acute and convalescent phases of COVID-19 were provided by collaborators in the United States, Italy and Spain. The material from the prospective study consisted of cDNA or gDNA derived from T cells, B-cell-depleted T cells, or PBMCs. The dataset comprised deeply sampled blood TCRbeta repertoires from subjects exposed to, actively infected with, or recovered from COVID-19. A freely available public database, intended as a resource for researchers studying the immune response to SARS-CoV-2, is where the repertoires were released. The samples were drawn from two sources: the first 160 participants of the ongoing ImmuneRACE study, and 1,000 to 1,500 subjects contributed by 6 global collaborators. A de-identified subject ID, COVID-19 status, age in years and sex were almost always included in the sample metadata. Where available, HLA class I and class II types were obtained from metadata supplied by the sample provider rather than from assay-based typing.

TCRbeta CDR3 regions were amplified from genomic DNA using the immunoSEQ Assay, a bias-controlled multiplex PCR. The paper's processing steps were these. Nucleated cell counts per sample were estimated from amplification of reference gene primers within the assay. To quantify the absolute abundance of each unique TCRbeta CDR3 rearrangement, sequence reads were collapsed and filtered. For each sample, productive Simpson clonality was calculated as the square root of Simpson's diversity index over productive rearrangements. Imported from immuneACCESS, the table was reduced by TCRdb to in-frame sequences with V and J called. These copies leave out some clones; in studies compared against another copy, an unresolved V gene accounts for under half, and the cause of the remainder is not known. V and J calls and clone size are those listed in that table; D and trimming were worked out from the DNA. For this sample the table gives about 200,000 clones, of which around 90% were detected only once. Jointly, the top ten make up roughly 5.6% of the sample.

Each collaborating institution followed its own protocols to collect whole blood in K2EDTA tubes. For TCRbeta analysis, collaborators shipped samples as frozen whole blood, isolated PBMCs, or DNA extracted from either of those sample types. Via the germline V gene (reference sequence), CDR1 is LGHDT and CDR2 YNNKEL. V loses 3 bases of germline sequence and J loses 3 bases, and the interval between the two ends is 12 bases. Including cysteine and phenylalanine, the CDR3 has 14 amino acids. Only the CDR3 part of the read is kept: 42 bases, read in frame from the first base. Overall results and qualifications from the work: The quantity of clinical and demographic metadata differed by source and by participant and was supplied without curation.

The receptor was derived from a man aged 35 to 55 with active or convalescent COVID-19. Recombination linked TRBV3-1 (or the pseudogene TRBV3-2) to TRBJ2-7; perhaps TRBD2 is the D gene, with 6 bases matching. The sequenced sample consisted of peripheral blood. The DNA is TGTGCCAGCAGCCACCGCGGGGCCGGCTACGAGCAGTACTTC. It translates to CASSHRGAGYEQYF.